These 11 T cell receptor beta chains share one sample of origin, sequenced in a study of blood T cell repertoires in COVID-19. Sequencing was performed with immunoSEQ multiplex PCR; in TCRdb, only in-frame clones are kept and a portion is missing. The sample records around 130,000 clones, approximately 83% being singletons. Sequenced material: peripheral blood. These receptors all stem from a woman aged 50 to 60 who had recovered from COVID-19.

This clone showed up just a few times. The chain carries TRBV12-5 and TRBJ1-5, with D possibly being TRBD1 (5 bases). From germline, CDR1 is LGHNT and CDR2 FRNRAP. V lost 2 bases and J lost 6, with 8 bases in between. This CDR3 comprises 13 residues. CDR3 sequence: CASGLQGRQPQHF. The CDR3 DNA is TGTGCTAGTGGTTTGCAGGGTCGTCAGCCCCAGCATTTT. The whole variable domain, filled in from reference TRBV12-5 and TRBJ1-5, reads DARVTQTPRHKVTEMGQEVTMRCQPILGHNTVFWYRQTMMQGLELLAYFRNRAPLDDSGMPKDRFSAEMPDATLATLKIQPSEPRDSAVYFCASGLQGRQPQHFGDGTRLSIL.

This clone was seen a single time. The chain uses TRBV30 and TRBJ1-5; D may be TRBD1 (6 bases). There are 14 residues in the CDR3. Germline V gene data show CDR1 as GTSNPN and CDR2 as SVGIG (reference sequence). V lost 1 base and J lost 3, with 10 bases in between. The CDR3 DNA sequence: TGTGCCTGGAGTGCGGGACATTACAATCAGCCCCAGCATTTT. This sequence encodes CAWSAGHYNQPQHF.

The genes are TRBV19 and TRBJ2-1, with 7 positions matching TRBD2. CDR3 length: 15 residues. Germline V gene sequence: CDR1 LNHDA, CDR2 SQIVND (reference sequence). The V and J ends lost 8 bases and 8 bases, in that order; junction bases with no gene match: 15. This CDR3 is CASGFLGGGRDEQFF. The CDR3 DNA sequence: TGTGCCAGTGGCTTTCTTGGCGGGGGACGGGATGAGCAGTTCTTC.

The chain combines TRBV6-5 with TRBJ2-7; 9 positions match TRBD1. This CDR3 has 13 amino acids. The J segment lost 7 bases and the V segment lost 8 bases, leaving 9 bases of the junction unmatched. Germline V gene sequence: CDR1 MNHEY, CDR2 SVGAGI. CDR3 in DNA: TGTGCCAGCGGGACGGGACAGGGACGAGAGCAGTACTTC. It is translated as CASGTGQGREQYF.

This chain connects TRBV4-3 to TRBJ2-7; TRBD2 matches at 8 bases. CDR3 length: 15 residues. Per the germline V gene, CDR1 is LGHNA and CDR2 is YSLEER. Trimming at V came to 1 base and at J to 4 bases, leaving 6 bases not matched to a gene. The CDR3 sequence: CASSQVKSGSYEQYF. CDR3 bases: TGCGCCAGCAGCCAAGTTAAAAGCGGGAGTTACGAGCAGTACTTC.

This clone was counted a single time. The CDR3 loop reads CASRGTGSNNEQFF. The CDR3 nucleotides are TGTGCCAGTAGGGGGACAGGGTCGAATAATGAGCAGTTCTTC. The rearrangement links TRBV19 to TRBJ2-1; 9 nucleotides match TRBD1. Per germline, CDR1 LNHDA and CDR2 SQIVND (reference sequence). This CDR3 is 14 amino acids long. The junction had 7 bases not matched to a gene; V was cut back by 6 bases and J by 7 bases.

This clone was detected once. This chain uses TRBV4-3 with TRBJ2-6; D unresolved. With 0 bases removed from V and 4 bases from J, the gap between germline ends came to 10 bases. The CDR3 totals 16 residues. Germline CDR1 and CDR2: LGHNA and YSLEER. CDR3 sequence (DNA): TGCGCCAGCAGCCAAGAATATATCTCCGGGGCCAACGTCCTGACTTTC. Its protein product is CASSQEYISGANVLTF.

This clone was counted at least ten times. The CDR3: CASSLYSLGNTIYF. The DNA for the CDR3 is TGTGCCAGCAGCTTGTATTCACTTGGAAACACCATATATTTT. The chain employs TRBV5-6 and TRBJ1-3; D is unresolved. V was clipped by 1 base and J by 3 bases, with 8 bases between them. The CDR3 runs 14 residues. Germline CDR1 reads SGHDT; CDR2 reads YYEEEE.

The chain links TRBV28 to TRBJ1-6; no reliable D call. This CDR3 spans 16 amino acids. V shed 6 bases and J shed 11 bases, with 23 bases lying between them. Germline CDR1 is MDHEN and CDR2 is SYDVKM. CDR3 region: CASSPMQGSSGTPLHF. The CDR3, as DNA: TGTGCCAGCAGCCCAATGCAAGGGTCGTCGGGGACACCCCTCCACTTT.

This chain joins TRBV5-5 and TRBJ2-1; 11 nucleotides line up with TRBD1. J gave up 3 bases and V 0 bases, and 5 bases lay outside the gene matches. CDR1 and CDR2 (germline): SGHKS, YYEKEE (reference sequence). This CDR3 region has 17 residues. The CDR3: CASSLVRGQGVYNEQFF. The CDR3 DNA sequence: TGTGCCAGCAGCTTGGTCAGGGGACAGGGGGTCTACAATGAGCAGTTCTTC.

This clone was counted once. The genes are TRBV6-5 and TRBJ1-4, with D unclear. V was pared by 10 bases and J by 7 bases, with 16 bases between. Germline V CDR1 and CDR2: MNHEY, SVGAGI. The CDR3 sequence is 13 residues long. The CDR3 sequence: CATRGPFGEKLFF. CDR3 sequence (DNA): TGTGCCACCCGAGGGCCGTTCGGTGAAAAACTGTTTTTT.